This T cell receptor beta chain stems from a study of control samples from healthy donors and cancer patients. The repertoire was sequenced with immunoSEQ multiplex PCR; TCRdb's copy has only in-frame clones and lacks some. The repertoire includes 95,000 to 130,000 clones, approximately 93% of them detected once, and about 2.6% sits in the top ten. The trim removed 5 bases at V and 8 bases at J, leaving 5 bases unmatched. Germline CDR1 MNHNY, CDR2 SVGAGI (reference sequence). This CDR3 spans 12 amino acids. This TCR derives from a man younger than 40 in good health. The sequencing sample was made of blood. This chain uses TRBV6-6 with TRBJ1-2; 7 positions agree with TRBD1. This CDR3 is CASSPQGGGYTF. CDR3 nucleotide sequence: TGTGCCAGCAGTCCCCAGGGGGGAGGCTACACCTTC.